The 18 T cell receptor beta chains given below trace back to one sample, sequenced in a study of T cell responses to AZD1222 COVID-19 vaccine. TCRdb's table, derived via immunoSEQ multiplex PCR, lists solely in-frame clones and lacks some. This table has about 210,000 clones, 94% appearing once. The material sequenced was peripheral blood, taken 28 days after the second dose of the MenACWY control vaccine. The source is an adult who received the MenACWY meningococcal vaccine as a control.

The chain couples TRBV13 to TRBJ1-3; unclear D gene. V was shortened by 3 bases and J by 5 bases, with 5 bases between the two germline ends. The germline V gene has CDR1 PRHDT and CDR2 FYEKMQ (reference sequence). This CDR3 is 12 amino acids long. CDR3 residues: CASSLGRNTIYF. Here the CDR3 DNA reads TGTGCCAGCAGCTTGGGAAGAAACACCATATATTTT.

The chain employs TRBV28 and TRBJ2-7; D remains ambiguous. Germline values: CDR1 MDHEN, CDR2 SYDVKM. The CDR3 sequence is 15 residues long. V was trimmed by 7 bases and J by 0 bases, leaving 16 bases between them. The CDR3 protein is CASTFASIGSYEQYF. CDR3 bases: TGTGCCAGCACTTTTGCCTCAATCGGCTCCTACGAGCAGTACTTC.

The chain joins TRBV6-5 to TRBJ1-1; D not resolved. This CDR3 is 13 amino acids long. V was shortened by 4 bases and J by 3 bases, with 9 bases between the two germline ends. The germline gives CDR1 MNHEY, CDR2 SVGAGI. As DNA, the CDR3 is TGTGCCAGCAGTTCCCGGTGGGACACTGAAGCTTTCTTT. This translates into CASSSRWDTEAFF.

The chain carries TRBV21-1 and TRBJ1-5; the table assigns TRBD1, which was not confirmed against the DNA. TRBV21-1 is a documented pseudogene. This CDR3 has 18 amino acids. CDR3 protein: CASSKGGGRGPVNQPQHF. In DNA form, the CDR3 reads TGTGCCAGCAGCAAAGGTGGGGGCAGGGGGCCCGTTAATCAGCCCCAGCATTTT.

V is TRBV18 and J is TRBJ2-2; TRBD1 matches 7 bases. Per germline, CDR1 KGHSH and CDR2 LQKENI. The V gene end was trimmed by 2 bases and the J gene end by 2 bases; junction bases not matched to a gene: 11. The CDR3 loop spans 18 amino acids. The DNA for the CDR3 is TGTGCCAGCTCACCAAACACGGACAGGCTGATAAACACCGGGGAGCTGTTTTTT. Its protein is CASSPNTDRLINTGELFF.

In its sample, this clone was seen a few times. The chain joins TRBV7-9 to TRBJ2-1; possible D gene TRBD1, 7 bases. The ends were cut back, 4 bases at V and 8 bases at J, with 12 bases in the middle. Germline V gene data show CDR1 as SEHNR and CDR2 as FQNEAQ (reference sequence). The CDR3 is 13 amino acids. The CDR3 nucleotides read TGTGCCAGCAGCTCGACAGGGACTTATGAGCAGTTCTTC. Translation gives CASSSTGTYEQFF.

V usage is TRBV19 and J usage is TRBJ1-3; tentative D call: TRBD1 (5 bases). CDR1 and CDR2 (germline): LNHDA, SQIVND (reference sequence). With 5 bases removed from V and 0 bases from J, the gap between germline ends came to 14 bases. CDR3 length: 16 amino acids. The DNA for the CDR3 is TGTGCCAGTAGTGCCCAGACAGTCCTCTCTGGAAACACCATATATTTT. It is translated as CASSAQTVLSGNTIYF.

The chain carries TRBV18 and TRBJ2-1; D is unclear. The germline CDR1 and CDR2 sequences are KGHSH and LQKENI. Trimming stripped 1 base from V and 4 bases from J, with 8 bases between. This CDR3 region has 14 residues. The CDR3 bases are TGTGCCAGCTCACCACAGGGCAGGTACAATGAGCAGTTCTTC. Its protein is CASSPQGRYNEQFF.

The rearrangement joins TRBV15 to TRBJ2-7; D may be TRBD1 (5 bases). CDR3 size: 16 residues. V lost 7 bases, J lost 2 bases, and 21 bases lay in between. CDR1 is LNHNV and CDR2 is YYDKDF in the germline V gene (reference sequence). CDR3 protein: CATTQTDVTGTYEQYF. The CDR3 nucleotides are TGTGCCACCACCCAAACCGACGTCACAGGCACCTACGAGCAGTACTTC.

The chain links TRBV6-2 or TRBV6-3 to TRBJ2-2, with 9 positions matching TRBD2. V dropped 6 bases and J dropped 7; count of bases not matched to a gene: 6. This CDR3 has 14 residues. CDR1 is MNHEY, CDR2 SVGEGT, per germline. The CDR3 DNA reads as TGTGCCAGCAGCGCGGGAGGGCCGAGCGGGGAGCTGTTTTTT. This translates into CASSAGGPSGELFF.

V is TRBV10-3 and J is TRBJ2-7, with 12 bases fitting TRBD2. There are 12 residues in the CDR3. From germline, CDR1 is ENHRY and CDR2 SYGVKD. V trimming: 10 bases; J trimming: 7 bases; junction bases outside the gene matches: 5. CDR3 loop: CATLGLAGEQYF. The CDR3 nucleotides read TGTGCCACACTGGGACTAGCGGGTGAGCAGTACTTC.

The CDR3 nucleotides are TGTGCCAGCAGCTTAGACGGGACAGGAAATCAGCCCCAGCATTTT. Its translation is CASSLDGTGNQPQHF. The chain has TRBV7-6 and TRBJ1-5; 8 bases are shared with TRBD1. J was trimmed by 4 bases and V by 1 base; bases with no gene match: 3. The CDR3 sequence is 15 residues long. The V gene's germline CDR1 is SGHVS and CDR2 FNYEAQ.

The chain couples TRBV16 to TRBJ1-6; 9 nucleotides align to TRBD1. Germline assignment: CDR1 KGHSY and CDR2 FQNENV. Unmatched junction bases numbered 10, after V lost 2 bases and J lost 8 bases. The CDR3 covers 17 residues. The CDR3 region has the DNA TGTGCCAGCAGCCAAACCGGGACAGGGATGGGAGATTCACCCCTCCACTTT. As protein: CASSQTGTGMGDSPLHF.

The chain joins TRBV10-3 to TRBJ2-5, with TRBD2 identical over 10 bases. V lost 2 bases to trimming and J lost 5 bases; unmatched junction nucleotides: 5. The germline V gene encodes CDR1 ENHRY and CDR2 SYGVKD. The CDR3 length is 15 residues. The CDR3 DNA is TGTGCCATCAGTGAGCTAGCGGGAGTAAGCGAGACCCAGTACTTC. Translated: CAISELAGVSETQYF.

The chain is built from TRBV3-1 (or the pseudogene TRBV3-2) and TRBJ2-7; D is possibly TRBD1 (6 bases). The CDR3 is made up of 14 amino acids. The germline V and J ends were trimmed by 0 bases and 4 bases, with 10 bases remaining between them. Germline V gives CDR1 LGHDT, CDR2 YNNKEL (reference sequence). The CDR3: CASSQDGTPYEQYF. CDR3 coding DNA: TGTGCCAGCAGCCAAGACGGGACACCGTACGAGCAGTACTTC.

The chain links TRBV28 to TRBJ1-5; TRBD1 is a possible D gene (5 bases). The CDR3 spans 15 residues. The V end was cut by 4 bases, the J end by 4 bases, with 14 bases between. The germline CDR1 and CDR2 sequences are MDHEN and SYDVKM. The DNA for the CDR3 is TGTGCCAGCAGTTCTACAGTGGGGCTAAATCAGCCCCAGCATTTT. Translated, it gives CASSSTVGLNQPQHF.

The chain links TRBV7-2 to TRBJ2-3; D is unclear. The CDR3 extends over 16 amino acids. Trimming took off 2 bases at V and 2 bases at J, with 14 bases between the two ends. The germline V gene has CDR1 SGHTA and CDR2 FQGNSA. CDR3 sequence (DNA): TGTGCCAGCAGCTTAAATTTCCGGCTAACCACAGATACGCAGTATTTT. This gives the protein CASSLNFRLTTDTQYF.

The CDR3 sequence: CASSLDRGRNYEQYF. CDR3 nucleotides: TGTGCCAGCAGCTTGGACAGGGGGCGAAACTACGAGCAGTACTTC. The V and J genes are TRBV7-9 and TRBJ2-7; TRBD1 agrees at 11 bases. The CDR3 has 15 amino acids. Germline V lookup: CDR1 SEHNR, CDR2 FQNEAQ (reference sequence). Unmatched junction bases numbered 4, after V lost 3 bases and J lost 3 bases.